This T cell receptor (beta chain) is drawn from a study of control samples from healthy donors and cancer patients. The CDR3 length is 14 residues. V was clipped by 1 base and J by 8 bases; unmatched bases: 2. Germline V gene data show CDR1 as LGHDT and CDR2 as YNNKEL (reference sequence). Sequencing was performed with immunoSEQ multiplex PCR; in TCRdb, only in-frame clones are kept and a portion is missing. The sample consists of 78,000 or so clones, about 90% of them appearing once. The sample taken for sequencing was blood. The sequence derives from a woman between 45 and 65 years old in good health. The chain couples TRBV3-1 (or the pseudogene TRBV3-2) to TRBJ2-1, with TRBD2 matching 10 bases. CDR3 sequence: CASSQASGSDEQFF. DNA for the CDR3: TGTGCCAGCAGCCAAGCTAGCGGGAGTGATGAGCAGTTCTTC.